The clone carrying this TCR beta chain has a handful of counts. Via MiXCR, TCRdb re-called the RT-PCR reads, giving one row per CDR3 protein. The profile shows 900,000 to 1,000,000 distinct CDR3 sequences, over 15% of them singletons. CDR3 length equals 16 residues. J was trimmed by 3 bases and V by 3 bases; bases with no gene match: 4. The V gene's germline CDR1 is SEHNR and CDR2 FQNEAQ (reference sequence). This entry is derived from a study of patients and donors after allogeneic stem cell transplantation. This clonotype was obtained from a human donor who was either an allogeneic HSCT recipient or a stem cell or donor lymphocyte infusion donor (not recorded which). It is not recorded whose cells these are; they may come from a transplant donor. The sequenced sample was blood, either unsorted or a sorted T cell fraction (not recorded which). V and J are TRBV7-9 and TRBJ2-3, with TRBD2 matching over 12 bases. CDR3 sequence: CASSFKTSGRTDTQYF. In nucleotides, the CDR3 is TGTGCCAGCAGCTTTAAGACTAGCGGGAGAACAGATACGCAGTATTTT.